Reported below is one T cell receptor beta chain. Random-hexamer reverse transcription was applied to about 0.45 to 1 ug RNA. A single record per CDR3 protein comes from TCRdb applying MiXCR to the immunoSEQ multiplex PCR reads. The sample lists about 140,000 distinct CDR3 sequences; approximately 93% were seen once. CD8+ and CD4+ blood T cells underwent TCR beta sequencing. Through negative isolation, CD4+ and CD8+ T cells were obtained, while TEMRA cells were enriched using FACS. V shed 2 bases and J shed 5 bases, with 13 bases lying between them. The CDR3 runs 15 residues. Germline CDR1 is LNHDA and CDR2 is SQIVND (reference sequence). These data originate in a study of CD8 T cells in Susac syndrome.

The receptor was derived from a human donor in good health. J is TRBJ2-1 and V is TRBV19; D not resolved. Sequenced: CD8+ T cells from PBMCs. In DNA form, the CDR3 reads TGTGCCAGTAGTATATTGCCCATTCGTAACAATGAGCAGTTCTTC. Translating gives CASSILPIRNNEQFF.